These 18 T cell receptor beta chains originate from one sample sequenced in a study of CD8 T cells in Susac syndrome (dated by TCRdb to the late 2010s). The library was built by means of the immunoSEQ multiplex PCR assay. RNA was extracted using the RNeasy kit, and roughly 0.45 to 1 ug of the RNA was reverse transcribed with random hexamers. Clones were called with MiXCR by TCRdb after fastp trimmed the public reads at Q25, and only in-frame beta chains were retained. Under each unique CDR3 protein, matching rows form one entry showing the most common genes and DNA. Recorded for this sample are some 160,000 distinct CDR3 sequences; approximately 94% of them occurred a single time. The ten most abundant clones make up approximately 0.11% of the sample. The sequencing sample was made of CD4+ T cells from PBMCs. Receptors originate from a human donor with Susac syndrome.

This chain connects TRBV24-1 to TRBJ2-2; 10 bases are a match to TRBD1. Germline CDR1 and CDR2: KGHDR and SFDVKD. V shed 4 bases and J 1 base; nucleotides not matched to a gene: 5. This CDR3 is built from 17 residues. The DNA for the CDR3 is TGTGCCACCAGTGAAGCGACAGGGGGCAGGAACACCGGGGAGCTGTTTTTT. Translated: CATSEATGGRNTGELFF.

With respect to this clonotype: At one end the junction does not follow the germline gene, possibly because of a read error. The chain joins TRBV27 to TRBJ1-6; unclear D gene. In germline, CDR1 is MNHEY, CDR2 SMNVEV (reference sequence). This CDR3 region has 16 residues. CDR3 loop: CASSLFRGTYNSPLHF. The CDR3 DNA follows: TGTGCCAGCAGCTTATTCCGGGGAACCTATAATTCACCCCTCCACTTT.

CDR3 protein: CASSLQGVEQYF. The CDR3 coding sequence is TGCGCCAGCAGCCTACAGGGGGTCGAGCAGTACTTC. V usage is TRBV5-1 and J usage is TRBJ2-7; 8 bases are shared with TRBD1. The CDR3 length is 12 residues. Germline V gene sequence: CDR1 SGHRS, CDR2 YFSETQ. V gave up 4 bases and J gave up 6 bases; unmatched junction bases: 3.

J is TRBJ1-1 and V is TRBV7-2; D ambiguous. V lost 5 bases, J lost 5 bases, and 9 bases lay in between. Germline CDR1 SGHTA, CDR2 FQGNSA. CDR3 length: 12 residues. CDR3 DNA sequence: TGTGCCAGCAGCCGCACACCGACTGAAGCTTTCTTT. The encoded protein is CASSRTPTEAFF.

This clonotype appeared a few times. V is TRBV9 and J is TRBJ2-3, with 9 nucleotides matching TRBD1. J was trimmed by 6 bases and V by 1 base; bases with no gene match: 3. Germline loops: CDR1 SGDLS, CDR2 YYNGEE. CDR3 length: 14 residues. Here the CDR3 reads CASSVTGGADTQYF. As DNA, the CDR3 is TGTGCCAGCAGCGTAACAGGGGGCGCGGATACGCAGTATTTT.

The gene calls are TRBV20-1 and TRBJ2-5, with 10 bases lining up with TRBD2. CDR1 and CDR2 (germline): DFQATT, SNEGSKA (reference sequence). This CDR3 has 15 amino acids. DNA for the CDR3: TGCAGCGCCCGACCCGAGCGGGGGGGGAGAGAGACCCAGTACTTC. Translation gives CSARPERGGRETQYF.

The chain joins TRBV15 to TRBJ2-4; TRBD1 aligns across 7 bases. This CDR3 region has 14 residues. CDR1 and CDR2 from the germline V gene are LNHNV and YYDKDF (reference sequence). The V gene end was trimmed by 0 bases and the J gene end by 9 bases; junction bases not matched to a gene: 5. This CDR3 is CATSRDPKGAIQYF. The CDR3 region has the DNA TGTGCCACCAGCAGAGATCCTAAGGGGGCCATTCAGTACTTC.

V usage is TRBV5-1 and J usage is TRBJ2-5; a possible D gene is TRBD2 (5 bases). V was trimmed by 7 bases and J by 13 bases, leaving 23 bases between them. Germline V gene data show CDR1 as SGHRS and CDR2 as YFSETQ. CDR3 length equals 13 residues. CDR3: CASSLMEAGLTYF. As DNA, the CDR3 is TGCGCCAGCTCGCTGATGGAGGCGGGTCTAACGTACTTC. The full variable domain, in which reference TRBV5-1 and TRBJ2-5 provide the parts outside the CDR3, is KAGVTQTPRYLIKTRGQQVTLSCSPISGHRSVSWYQQTPGQGLQFLFEYFSETQRNKGNFPGRFSGRQFSNSRSEMNVSTLELGDSALYLCASSLMEAGLTYFGPGTRLLVL.

DNA of the CDR3: TGCAGTGCCCCGGGACAGAGCTCCTACGAGCAGTACTTC. This encodes CSAPGQSSYEQYF. The chain links TRBV20-1 to TRBJ2-7, with TRBD1 identical over 7 bases. The V and J ends lost 6 bases and 0 bases, in that order; junction bases with no gene match: 5. The germline V gene has CDR1 DFQATT and CDR2 SNEGSKA (reference sequence). The CDR3 loop spans 13 amino acids.

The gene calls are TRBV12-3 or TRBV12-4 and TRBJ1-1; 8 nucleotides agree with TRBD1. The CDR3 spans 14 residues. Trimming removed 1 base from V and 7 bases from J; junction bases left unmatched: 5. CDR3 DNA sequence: TGTGCCAGCAGTTTAGACAGGGGGTTTGTTGAAGCTTTCTTT. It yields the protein CASSLDRGFVEAFF.

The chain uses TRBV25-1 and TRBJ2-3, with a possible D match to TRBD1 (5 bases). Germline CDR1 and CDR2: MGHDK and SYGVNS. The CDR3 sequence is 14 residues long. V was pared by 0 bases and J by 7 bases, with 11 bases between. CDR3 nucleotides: TGTGCCAGCAGTGAATATAGCAGGGTTCATACGCAGTATTTT. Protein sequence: CASSEYSRVHTQYF. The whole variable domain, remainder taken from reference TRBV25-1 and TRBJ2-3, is EADIYQTPRYLVIGTGKKITLECSQTMGHDKMYWYQQDPGMELHLIHYSYGVNSTEKGDLSSESTVSRIRTEHFPLTLESARPSHTSQYLCASSEYSRVHTQYFGPGTRLTVL.

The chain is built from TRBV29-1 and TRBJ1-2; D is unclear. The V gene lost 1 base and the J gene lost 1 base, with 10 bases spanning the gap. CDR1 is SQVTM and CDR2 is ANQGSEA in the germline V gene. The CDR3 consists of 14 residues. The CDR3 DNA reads TGCAGCGTTGAAGCCCTTGGGAGTAACTATGGCTACACCTTC. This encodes CSVEALGSNYGYTF.

The DNA for the CDR3 is TGCAGCGTCCAGACAGTTCCCCTGGGGGAGCAGTACTTC. This gives the protein CSVQTVPLGEQYF. The chain carries TRBV29-1 and TRBJ2-7; tentatively, D is TRBD1 (5 bases). V lost 6 bases and J lost 7, with 19 bases in between. CDR3 length equals 13 residues. Germline CDR1 and CDR2: SQVTM and ANQGSEA.

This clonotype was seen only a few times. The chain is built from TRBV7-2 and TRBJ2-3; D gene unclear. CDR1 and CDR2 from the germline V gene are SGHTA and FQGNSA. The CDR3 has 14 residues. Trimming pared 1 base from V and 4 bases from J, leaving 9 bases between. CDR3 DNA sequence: TGTGCCAGCAGCTTAGATAGGGCGGCAGATACGCAGTATTTT. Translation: CASSLDRAADTQYF.

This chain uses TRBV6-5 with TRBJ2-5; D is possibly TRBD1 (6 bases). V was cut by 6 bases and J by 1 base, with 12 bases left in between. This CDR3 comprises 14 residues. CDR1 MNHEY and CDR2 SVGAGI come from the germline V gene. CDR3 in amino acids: CASRLTGLQETQYF. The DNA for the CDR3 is TGTGCCAGCAGGCTTACAGGGCTCCAAGAGACCCAGTACTTC.

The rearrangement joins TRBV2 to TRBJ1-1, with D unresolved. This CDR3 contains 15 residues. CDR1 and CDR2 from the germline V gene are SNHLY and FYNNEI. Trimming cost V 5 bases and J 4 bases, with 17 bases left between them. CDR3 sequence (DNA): TGTGCCAGCAGTTCTAGTGGAAATCTGGGCACTGAAGCTTTCTTT. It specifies CASSSSGNLGTEAFF.

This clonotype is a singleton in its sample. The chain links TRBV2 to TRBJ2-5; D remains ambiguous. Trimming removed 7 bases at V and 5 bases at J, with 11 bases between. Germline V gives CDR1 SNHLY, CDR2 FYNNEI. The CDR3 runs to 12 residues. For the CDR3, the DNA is TGTGCCAGCAAGGAGCCGAGGGAGACCCAGTACTTC. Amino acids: CASKEPRETQYF.

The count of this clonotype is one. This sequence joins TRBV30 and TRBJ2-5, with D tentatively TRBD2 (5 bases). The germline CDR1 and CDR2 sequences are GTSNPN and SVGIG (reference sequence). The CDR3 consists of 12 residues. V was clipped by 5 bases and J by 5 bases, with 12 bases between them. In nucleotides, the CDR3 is TGTGCCTGGGGTCAAAGCGGCGAGACCCAGTACTTC. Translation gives CAWGQSGETQYF.